The 16 T cell receptor beta chains below all came from one sample that was sequenced in a study. TCRdb called the 5' RACE reads again in MiXCR, with one record for every CDR3 protein. The sample consists of approximately 44,000 distinct CDR3 sequences, roughly 29% of them appearing once. The source material was memory CD4+ T cells sorted from a lymph node. Subset of the sample: memory CD4+ T cells, CD4+CD45RO+CD25-. These receptors all come from a female donor with breast cancer.

The V and J genes are TRBV5-5 and TRBJ2-7, with D hard to call. The CDR3 runs 12 residues. The germline CDR1 and CDR2 sequences are SGHKS and YYEKEE (reference sequence). V was cut by 4 bases and J by 4 bases, with 9 bases left in between. CDR3 nucleotides: TGTGCCAGCAGCGGGGTCGGTTACGAGCAGTACTTC. Translated: CASSGVGYEQYF.

The chain uses TRBV7-8 and TRBJ2-3; D call uncertain. Trimming left V 3 bases short and J 5 bases short, with 6 bases between. CDR3 length: 12 amino acids. CDR1 and CDR2 (germline): SGHVS, FQNEAQ. Here the CDR3 DNA reads TGTGCCAGCAGCTTTGCCCTAGATACGCAGTATTTT. Amino acids: CASSFALDTQYF.

The CDR3 DNA sequence: TGTGCCAGCAGCTTGGGGTATCAGCCCCAGCATTTT. Translated, it gives CASSLGYQPQHF. V is TRBV5-5 and J is TRBJ1-5, with D unresolved. The V gene's germline CDR1 is SGHKS and CDR2 YYEKEE (reference sequence). The CDR3 length is 12 residues. Trimming took off 0 bases at V and 5 bases at J, with 3 bases between the two ends.

This clonotype came up many times. The rearrangement uses TRBV7-9 and TRBJ2-7, with D possibly matching TRBD2 (5 bases). CDR3 length: 13 residues. CDR1 is SEHNR and CDR2 is FQNEAQ in the germline V gene (reference sequence). The V and J ends lost 6 bases and 1 base respectively, with 10 bases between them. CDR3 DNA: TGTGCCAGCAGTTTGACTATTTCCTACGAGCAGTACTTC. It codes for CASSLTISYEQYF.

The chain uses TRBV6-1 and TRBJ1-5; maybe TRBD1 (5 bases). With 2 bases removed from V and 7 bases from J, the gap between germline ends came to 12 bases. Germline CDR1 MNHNS, CDR2 SASEGT. The CDR3 sequence is 14 residues long. CDR3 bases: TGTGCCAGCAGTGAAAACAGGTTTGGACAGCCCCAGCATTTT. This gives the protein CASSENRFGQPQHF.

This clonotype was counted between two and nine times. The rearrangement links TRBV7-9 to TRBJ2-2; D unresolved. With 1 base removed from V and 1 base from J, the gap between germline ends came to 7 bases. Germline assignment: CDR1 SEHNR and CDR2 FQNEAQ (reference sequence). The CDR3 runs to 15 residues. This chain's CDR3 is CASSLGRMNTGELFF. In nucleotides, the CDR3 is TGTGCCAGCAGCTTAGGTCGGATGAACACCGGGGAGCTGTTTTTT.

V and J are TRBV7-2 and TRBJ1-1; perhaps TRBD1 as D (6 bases). The CDR3 has 15 residues. Trimming pared 4 bases from V and 2 bases from J, leaving 14 bases between. Germline CDR1 reads SGHTA; CDR2 reads FQGNSA. For the CDR3, the DNA is TGTGCCAGCAGCTCCCCTTCAGGGGCTAACACTGAAGCTTTCTTT. Amino acids: CASSSPSGANTEAFF.

This clonotype has just a few counts. V and J are TRBV4-1 and TRBJ2-3; 12 nucleotides align to TRBD2. After removal of 6 bases from V and 3 bases from J, the junction contained 10 bases not matched to a gene. Germline CDR1 MGHRA, CDR2 YSYEKL. This CDR3 is built from 17 residues. The CDR3 DNA reads TGCGCCAGCAGACCGATAACTAGCGGGGGGTTTACAGATACGCAGTATTTT. Its translation is CASRPITSGGFTDTQYF.

This clonotype was detected a few times. The rearrangement joins TRBV6-6 to TRBJ2-7; unclear D gene. The germline CDR1 and CDR2 sequences are MNHNY and SVGAGI (reference sequence). The CDR3 extends over 13 amino acids. With 6 bases removed from V and 2 bases from J, the gap between germline ends came to 11 bases. In nucleotides, the CDR3 is TGTGCCAGCAGAAAGGACGATCCCTACGAGCAGTACTTC. This sequence encodes CASRKDDPYEQYF.

Only a few counts were recorded for this clonotype. The V call is TRBV5-4, the J call TRBJ1-4; the D gene is possibly TRBD1 (5 bases). The germline V and J ends were trimmed by 1 base and 3 bases, with 10 bases remaining between them. Per germline, CDR1 SGHNT and CDR2 YYREEE (reference sequence). CDR3 length: 15 residues. In DNA form, the CDR3 reads TGTGCCAGCAGCTTGTTCGGGGGTGCTAATGAAAAACTGTTTTTT. Protein sequence: CASSLFGGANEKLFF.

There are a few counts of this clonotype. This chain uses TRBV5-1 with TRBJ2-2; no clear D gene. This CDR3 is built from 14 residues. The germline V gene has CDR1 SGHRS and CDR2 YFSETQ. With 0 bases removed from V and 2 bases from J, the gap between germline ends came to 5 bases. The CDR3 bases are TGCGCCAGCAGCTTGGTAGCAAACACCGGGGAGCTGTTTTTT. Protein sequence: CASSLVANTGELFF.

The chain links TRBV20-1 to TRBJ1-5; the D gene is possibly TRBD1 (5 bases). The CDR3 has 12 amino acids. V was trimmed by 6 bases and J by 5 bases, leaving 11 bases between them. Germline CDR1 reads DFQATT; CDR2 reads SNEGSKA (reference sequence). The CDR3: CSASGSDQPQHF. The CDR3 DNA follows: TGCAGTGCCTCAGGGTCAGATCAGCCCCAGCATTTT.

The chain links TRBV5-1 to TRBJ1-2; D unresolved. The CDR3 loop spans 13 amino acids. V was shortened by 6 bases and J by 0 bases, with 9 bases between the two germline ends. Germline V gives CDR1 SGHRS, CDR2 YFSETQ. CDR3 in amino acids: CASKRSSNYGYTF. CDR3 in DNA: TGCGCCAGCAAAAGGTCTTCTAACTATGGCTACACCTTC.

With respect to this clonotype: The junction departs from the called germline gene at one end, perhaps through a read error. This chain joins TRBV5-1 and TRBJ2-2, with D possibly being TRBD2 (5 bases). This CDR3 comprises 14 residues. Per germline, CDR1 SGHRS and CDR2 YFSETQ. The DNA for the CDR3 is TGCGCCAGCAGCCCCGGGTCTTACACCGGGAAGCTGTTTTTT. This encodes CASSPGSYTGKLFF.

A few counts support this clonotype. This chain links TRBV6-4 with TRBJ2-1; D gene ambiguous. V lost 4 bases to trimming and J lost 0 bases, with 10 bases between them. The CDR3 consists of 15 residues. Germline V CDR1 and CDR2: MRHNA, SNTAGT. For the CDR3, the DNA is TGTGCCAGCAGTGTAGTGGCGAGCTCCTACAATGAGCAGTTCTTC. Protein: CASSVVASSYNEQFF.

This clonotype has a handful of counts. The chain combines TRBV4-1 with TRBJ1-5, with 8 bases that match TRBD1. Trimming cost V 5 bases and J 3 bases; bases outside gene matches: 6. The CDR3 runs 15 residues. Germline CDR1 and CDR2: MGHRA and YSYEKL. CDR3 sequence: CASSWDRIINQPQHF. For the CDR3, the DNA is TGCGCCAGCAGCTGGGACAGGATTATCAATCAGCCCCAGCATTTT.